This T cell receptor beta chain derives from a study of blood T cell repertoires in COVID-19. Study-wide context: Sources were T cells, B-cell-depleted T cells, or PBMCs; the material itself was cDNA or gDNA.

Germline values: CDR1 SGHTA, CDR2 FQGNSA. The CDR3 runs 15 residues. The ends lost 2 bases at V and 5 bases at J; junction bases unmatched: 8. Measured with immunoSEQ multiplex PCR; TCRdb has only the in-frame clones, and not every one. Here the sample spans about 170,000 clones, more than 75% being singletons. Input material: peripheral blood. This chain links TRBV7-2 with TRBJ1-2, with 7 nucleotides matching TRBD1. The receptor was derived from a man in his late teens or twenties with active or convalescent COVID-19. Written as DNA, the CDR3 is TGTGCCAGCAGCTTAAGGGGGCTTATAGTGTATGGCTACACCTTC. This encodes CASSLRGLIVYGYTF.